Below, 29 T cell receptor beta chains from the same sample are listed, as sequenced in a study of beta chain features in type 1 diabetes. What was sequenced were expressed TCRB transcripts, since all of the isolated RNA had been reverse transcribed. Here immunoSEQ multiplex PCR was the method, and the copy in TCRdb shows in-frame clones only, minus some. Of 350,000 or so clones listed, about 18% are singletons. What was sequenced was naive CD4+ T cells from blood. Receptors originate from a woman younger than 35 in good health.

This chain connects TRBV7-3 to TRBJ1-1; D call uncertain. Germline CDR1 SGHTA, CDR2 FQGTGA. The CDR3 runs 13 residues. V lost 5 bases to trimming and J lost 1 base, with 8 bases between them. CDR3 sequence: CASSTHGNTEAFF. CDR3 nucleotide sequence: TGTGCCAGCAGCACTCACGGGAACACTGAAGCTTTCTTT.

V and J are TRBV6-5 and TRBJ2-3; TRBD1 is a possible D gene (5 bases). V gave up 8 bases and J gave up 8 bases, with 11 bases separating them. The CDR3 spans 11 residues. Per the germline V gene, CDR1 is MNHEY and CDR2 is SVGAGI. The CDR3 reads CASWQGLTQYF. The CDR3 nucleotides are TGTGCCAGCTGGCAGGGTCTTACGCAGTATTTT.

The chain uses TRBV6-4 and TRBJ1-5, with no clear D. The ends were cut back, 9 bases at V and 4 bases at J, with 7 bases in the middle. Germline CDR1 and CDR2: MRHNA and SNTAGT. The CDR3 is 11 amino acids. The CDR3 DNA is TGTGCCAGTCCTCCTAATCAGCCCCAGCATTTT. Amino acid sequence: CASPPNQPQHF.

The V call is TRBV6-5, the J call TRBJ2-2; TRBD2 matches at 13 bases. Germline V CDR1 and CDR2: MNHEY, SVGAGI. The CDR3 runs to 15 residues. V lost 6 bases, J lost 5 bases, and 3 bases stayed unmatched. CDR3 sequence: CASRRLAGGTGELFF. The CDR3 DNA sequence: TGTGCCAGCAGAAGACTAGCGGGGGGTACCGGGGAGCTGTTTTTT.

The chain recombines TRBV5-1 with TRBJ1-2; D perhaps matches TRBD1 (6 bases). Germline CDR1 is SGHRS and CDR2 is YFSETQ. The V end lost 2 bases, the J end lost 5 bases, and 16 bases lay between the germline ends. The CDR3 is 15 amino acids. The CDR3: CASSFNREILYGYTF. DNA for the CDR3: TGCGCCAGCAGCTTTAACAGGGAGATTCTATATGGCTACACCTTC.

V is TRBV5-4 and J is TRBJ1-2; D remains unclear. Germline CDR1 is SGHNT and CDR2 is YYREEE (reference sequence). Between the trimmed V and J ends, which lost 0 bases and 8 bases, there was a span of 14 bases. The CDR3 covers 14 residues. The CDR3 sequence is CASSLGAGSWGYTF. Written as DNA, the CDR3 is TGTGCCAGCAGCTTGGGAGCGGGGTCGTGGGGCTACACCTTC.

This chain links TRBV6-6 with TRBJ2-7, with D possibly being TRBD2 (7 bases). In germline, CDR1 is MNHNY, CDR2 SVGAGI (reference sequence). V was clipped by 3 bases and J by 1 base, with 16 bases between them. The CDR3 spans 16 residues. For the CDR3, the DNA is TGTGCCAGCAGTTATTCGCACGGGGGGCTATCCTACGAGCAGTACTTC. Amino acid sequence: CASSYSHGGLSYEQYF.

J is TRBJ2-6 and V is TRBV18; 7 bases fit TRBD2. The CDR3 consists of 15 residues. Germline CDR1 and CDR2: KGHSH and LQKENI. Germline trimming cut 3 bases from V and 2 bases from J; bases unmatched to any gene: 1. DNA for the CDR3: TGTGCCAGCTCACCCGCGGGGGCTGGGGCCAACGTCCTGACTTTC. It encodes CASSPAGAGANVLTF.

V usage is TRBV5-6 and J usage is TRBJ1-1, with 7 bases lining up with TRBD1. The CDR3 contains 13 residues. V lost 5 bases and J lost 1; bases outside the gene matches: 2. Germline CDR1 reads SGHDT; CDR2 reads YYEEEE. The DNA of the CDR3 is TGTGCCAGCAGACGGACAGGGAACACTGAAGCTTTCTTT. It codes for CASRRTGNTEAFF.

This chain uses TRBV7-8 with TRBJ1-4; no clear D. This CDR3 is built from 13 residues. Trimming cost V 5 bases and J 9 bases, with 13 bases left between them. Per the germline V gene, CDR1 is SGHVS and CDR2 is FQNEAQ. The CDR3 coding sequence is TGTGCCAGCAGCACTCGGACGGGGAAAAAACTGTTTTTT. Amino acid sequence: CASSTRTGKKLFF.

The DNA for the CDR3 is TGTGCCAGCAGTTACTCAGGCCAGGGGTGGAATTCACCCCTCCACTTT. Residues: CASSYSGQGWNSPLHF. The chain recombines TRBV6-5 with TRBJ1-6; TRBD1 might be the D (6 bases). V shed 0 bases and J shed 7 bases, with 13 bases lying between them. In germline, CDR1 is MNHEY, CDR2 SVGAGI. The CDR3 has 16 amino acids.

V and J are TRBV4-2 and TRBJ1-2, with D possibly being TRBD1 (5 bases). CDR1 LGHNA and CDR2 YNFKEQ come from the germline V gene. The CDR3 length is 16 residues. The ends were cut back, 1 base at V and 2 bases at J, with 14 bases in the middle. As DNA, the CDR3 is TGTGCCAGCAGCCAAGTGACGACAGTTTTAAACTATGGCTACACCTTC. Residues: CASSQVTTVLNYGYTF.

The rearrangement uses TRBV4-1 and TRBJ1-2; 7 bases are shared with TRBD1. J gave up 4 bases and V 4 bases, and 9 bases lay outside the gene matches. The germline CDR1 and CDR2 sequences are MGHRA and YSYEKL. This CDR3 contains 15 residues. CDR3 sequence: CASSLTRQGAYGYTF. Written as DNA, the CDR3 is TGCGCCAGCAGCCTAACACGACAGGGAGCCTATGGCTACACCTTC.

The chain carries TRBV30 and TRBJ2-7; 14 nucleotides align to TRBD2. CDR1 GTSNPN and CDR2 SVGIG come from the germline V gene (reference sequence). The CDR3 length is 14 residues. For the CDR3, the DNA is TGTGCTGGGACTAGCGGGAGTTGGTCCTACGAGCAGTACTTC. Translated, it gives CAGTSGSWSYEQYF. Full variable domain (missing parts from reference TRBV30 and TRBJ2-7): SQTIHQWPATLVQPVGSPLSLECTVEGTSNPNLYWYRQAAGRGLQLLFYSVGIGQISSEVPQNLSASRPQDRQFILSSKKLLLSDSGFYLCAGTSGSWSYEQYFGPGTRLTVT.

The V call is TRBV6-1, the J call TRBJ2-3; 7 nucleotides agree with TRBD2. Unmatched junction bases numbered 7, after V lost 2 bases and J lost 2 bases. CDR3 length: 16 residues. The germline V gene encodes CDR1 MNHNS and CDR2 SASEGT. The CDR3, as DNA: TGTGCCAGCAGTGAACTCGGCGGGGGATTCACAGATACGCAGTATTTT. Translated, it gives CASSELGGGFTDTQYF.

The chain combines TRBV5-1 with TRBJ2-7; TRBD2 matches 10 bases. CDR3 size: 15 residues. Germline lookup yields CDR1 SGHRS and CDR2 YFSETQ. Trimming removed 4 bases from V and 4 bases from J; junction bases left unmatched: 8. The CDR3 DNA follows: TGCGCCAGCAGCAATGGGACTAGCGCTTCGTACGAGCAGTACTTC. It is translated as CASSNGTSASYEQYF.

This clone has only a few counts. V and J are TRBV10-3 and TRBJ2-5, with 11 bases lining up with TRBD2. V gave up 6 bases and J gave up 5 bases; unmatched junction bases: 5. Germline loops: CDR1 ENHRY, CDR2 SYGVKD. This CDR3 is built from 14 residues. The CDR3 bases are TGTGCCATCAGGCCAGGACTAGCGGGCGAGACCCAGTACTTC. It is translated as CAIRPGLAGETQYF.

There are a few counts of this clone. The V call is TRBV7-9, the J call TRBJ2-6; unclear D gene. The germline V and J ends were trimmed by 5 bases and 0 bases, with 8 bases remaining between them. CDR1 is SEHNR and CDR2 is FQNEAQ in the germline V gene (reference sequence). The CDR3 has 15 amino acids. This CDR3 is CASSLSYSGANVLTF. The CDR3, as DNA: TGTGCCAGCAGCCTATCCTACTCTGGGGCCAACGTCCTGACTTTC.

This chain uses TRBV5-1 with TRBJ2-4; 7 bases align to TRBD1. This CDR3 has 15 amino acids. Germline V gene data show CDR1 as SGHRS and CDR2 as YFSETQ. The V and J ends lost 0 bases and 3 bases, in that order; junction bases with no gene match: 3. CDR3 coding DNA: TGCGCCAGCAGCTTGGAGTACAGGGGCAAAAACATTCAGTACTTC. The encoded protein is CASSLEYRGKNIQYF.

The chain couples TRBV10-3 to TRBJ1-2; 8 nucleotides match TRBD1. The CDR3 spans 13 residues. Per the germline V gene, CDR1 is ENHRY and CDR2 is SYGVKD. V lost 6 bases to trimming and J lost 5 bases; unmatched junction nucleotides: 5. Here the CDR3 reads CAISPDREYGYTF. DNA for the CDR3: TGTGCCATCAGCCCGGACAGGGAGTATGGCTACACCTTC.

This clone came up a few times. CDR3 coding DNA: TGCGCCAGCAGCCCAACTCCGGGACAGTCCTACGAGCAGTACTTC. Translation gives CASSPTPGQSYEQYF. The J gene is TRBJ2-7, the V gene TRBV5-1, with 7 bases fitting TRBD1. With V trimmed by 4 bases and J by 1 base, 8 bases remained unmatched. CDR3 size: 15 residues. CDR1 and CDR2 from the germline V gene are SGHRS and YFSETQ.

This clone was counted a few times. V and J are TRBV28 and TRBJ2-3, with 7 bases that match TRBD1. This CDR3 comprises 13 residues. Unmatched junction bases numbered 7, after V lost 10 bases and J lost 3 bases. CDR1 is MDHEN and CDR2 is SYDVKM in the germline V gene. CDR3 residues: CAIQGDPTDTQYF. CDR3 in DNA: TGTGCCATCCAGGGGGATCCAACAGATACGCAGTATTTT.

This chain joins TRBV5-1 and TRBJ2-7; D may be TRBD2 (6 bases). Germline CDR1 reads SGHRS; CDR2 reads YFSETQ. Trimming stripped 2 bases from V and 0 bases from J, with 12 bases between. There are 15 residues in the CDR3. Here the CDR3 reads CASSFGGVLSYEQYF. In DNA, the CDR3 is TGCGCCAGCAGCTTCGGCGGGGTCCTCTCCTACGAGCAGTACTTC. The full variable domain, in which reference TRBV5-1 and TRBJ2-7 provide the parts outside the CDR3, is KAGVTQTPRYLIKTRGQQVTLSCSPISGHRSVSWYQQTPGQGLQFLFEYFSETQRNKGNFPGRFSGRQFSNSRSEMNVSTLELGDSALYLCASSFGGVLSYEQYFGPGTRLTVT.

V gene TRBV30 combines with J gene TRBJ2-1; D possibly corresponds to TRBD2 (6 bases). V was cut by 2 bases and J by 0 bases, with 11 bases left in between. The CDR3 runs 15 residues. Germline V gene data show CDR1 as GTSNPN and CDR2 as SVGIG (reference sequence). CDR3 residues: CAWSKAGSSYNEQFF. Here the CDR3 DNA reads TGTGCCTGGAGTAAGGCGGGGAGCTCCTACAATGAGCAGTTCTTC.

This clone was seen a few times. The genes are TRBV30 and TRBJ1-1; D is possibly TRBD1 (5 bases). Deletions cut 1 base from V and 8 bases from J, with 14 bases between. Germline CDR1 and CDR2: GTSNPN and SVGIG (reference sequence). The CDR3 contains 13 residues. The DNA of the CDR3 is TGTGCCTGGAGTGCCTCAGGGTCCGGGGAAGCTTTCTTT. As protein: CAWSASGSGEAFF.

The V call is TRBV4-1, the J call TRBJ2-1, with a weak D call TRBD2 (5 bases). V lost 0 bases, J lost 7 bases, and 7 bases lay in between. The CDR3 runs 13 residues. CDR1 and CDR2 (germline): MGHRA, YSYEKL. DNA for the CDR3: TGCGCCAGCAGCCAAGAACCGGGGAATGAGCAGTTCTTC. Protein: CASSQEPGNEQFF.

This clone was seen a few times. The rearrangement joins TRBV20-1 to TRBJ2-7, with a tentative D call TRBD1 (7 bases). V was pared by 3 bases and J by 11 bases, with 11 bases between. The CDR3 contains 10 residues. CDR1 DFQATT and CDR2 SNEGSKA come from the germline V gene (reference sequence). In nucleotides, the CDR3 is TGCAGTGCTAGTGCGGGACAGAAGTACTTC. This sequence encodes CSASAGQKYF.

This clone has just a few counts. V is TRBV15 and J is TRBJ1-2, with TRBD1 matching over 7 bases. J was trimmed by 5 bases and V by 4 bases; bases with no gene match: 10. The CDR3 consists of 15 residues. Per the germline V gene, CDR1 is LNHNV and CDR2 is YYDKDF (reference sequence). CDR3 residues: CATSKAWDSDYGYTF. CDR3 sequence (DNA): TGTGCCACCAGCAAAGCCTGGGACAGCGATTATGGCTACACCTTC.

This clone was seen a handful of times. The genes are TRBV14 and TRBJ2-1; 8 bases fit TRBD2. J lost 7 bases, V lost 4 bases, and 9 bases had no gene match. The germline V gene encodes CDR1 SGHDN and CDR2 FVKESK. The CDR3 has 15 amino acids. The CDR3 loop reads CASSPLAGGGNEQFF. DNA for the CDR3: TGTGCCAGCAGCCCCCTGGCGGGAGGCGGTAATGAGCAGTTCTTC. Combining the CDR3 with reference TRBV14 and TRBJ2-1 gives the whole variable domain EAGVTQFPSHSVIEKGQTVTLRCDPISGHDNLYWYRRVMGKEIKFLLHFVKESKQDESGMPNNRFLAERTGGTYSTLKVQPAELEDSGVYFCASSPLAGGGNEQFFGPGTRLTVL.